This T cell receptor beta chain was identified in a study of human T cells and chemical hapten exposure. Study-level background: The use of 2% DPC on about 2 cm by about 2 cm of upper inner arm skin constituted sensitization. Reading of the patch tests, which applied 0.01% DPC to the upper back, occurred at 6 days. Patients, predominantly female, presented with alopecia areata, totalis or universalis. Study-wide findings and caveats: TCRs exceeding a frequency of 1 in 1000 stayed unchanged under DPC sensitization.

Specified time point: patch test 3, about 24 weeks after DPC sensitization. Treatment meaning: therapeutic diphenylcyclopropenone sensitization with weekly scalp DPC. MiXCR, run by TCRdb on the RACE reads, gives a single entry per CDR3 protein. The table records more than 95,000 distinct CDR3 sequences, roughly a quarter of them present only once. CDR1 is SGHTA and CDR2 is FQGNSA in the germline V gene. Deletions cut 3 bases from V and 3 bases from J, with 12 bases between. The CDR3 loop spans 15 amino acids. Concerning this clonotype itself: Its antigen is not known.

The V call is TRBV7-2, the J call TRBJ1-5; the D gene is possibly TRBD1 (6 bases). The specimen comprised whole blood, sampled in connection with sensitization to the hapten diphenylcyclopropenone (DPC). The receptor's source is a man aged 35-49 years with alopecia areata. Some clones in this sample may be carry-over from other donors' samples. For the CDR3, the DNA is TGTGCCAGCAGCTTGAAAACAGGGACCAATCAGCCCCAGCATTTT. Its translation: CASSLKTGTNQPQHF.